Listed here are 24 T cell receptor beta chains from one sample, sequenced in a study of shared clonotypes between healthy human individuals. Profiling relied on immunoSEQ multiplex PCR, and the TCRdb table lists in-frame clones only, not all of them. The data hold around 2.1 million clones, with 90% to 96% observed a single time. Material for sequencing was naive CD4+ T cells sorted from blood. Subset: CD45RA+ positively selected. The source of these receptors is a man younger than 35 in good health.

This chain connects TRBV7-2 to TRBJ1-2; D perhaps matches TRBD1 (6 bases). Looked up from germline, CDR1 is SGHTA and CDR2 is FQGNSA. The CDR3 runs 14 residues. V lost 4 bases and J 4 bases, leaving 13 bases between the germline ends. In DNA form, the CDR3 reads TGTGCCAGCAGCTCGAGTGGGACAAGCTATGGCTACACCTTC. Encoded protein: CASSSSGTSYGYTF.

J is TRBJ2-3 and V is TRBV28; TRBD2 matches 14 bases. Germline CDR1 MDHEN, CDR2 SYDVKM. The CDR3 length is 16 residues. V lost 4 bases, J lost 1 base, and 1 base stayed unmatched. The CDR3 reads CASSWGLAGGTDTQYF. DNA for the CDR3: TGTGCCAGCAGTTGGGGACTAGCGGGAGGCACAGATACGCAGTATTTT.

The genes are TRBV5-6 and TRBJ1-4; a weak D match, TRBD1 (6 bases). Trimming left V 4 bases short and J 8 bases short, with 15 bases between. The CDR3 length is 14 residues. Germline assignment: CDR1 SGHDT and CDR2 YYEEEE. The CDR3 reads CASSIGNGQEKLFF. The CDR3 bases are TGTGCCAGCAGCATCGGAAATGGACAGGAAAAACTGTTTTTT.

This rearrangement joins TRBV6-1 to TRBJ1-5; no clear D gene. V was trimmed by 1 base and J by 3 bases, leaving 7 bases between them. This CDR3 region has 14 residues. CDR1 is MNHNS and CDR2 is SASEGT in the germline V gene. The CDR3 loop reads CASSEVQTNQPQHF. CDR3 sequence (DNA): TGTGCCAGCAGTGAAGTACAGACCAATCAGCCCCAGCATTTT.

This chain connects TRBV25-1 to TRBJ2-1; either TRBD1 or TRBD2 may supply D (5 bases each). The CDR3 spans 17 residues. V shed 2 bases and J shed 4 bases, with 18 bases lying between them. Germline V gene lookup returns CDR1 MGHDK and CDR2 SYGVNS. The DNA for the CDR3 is TGTGCCAGCAGTGAACTAACCGGGACCGGGATTTACAATGAGCAGTTCTTC. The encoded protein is CASSELTGTGIYNEQFF.

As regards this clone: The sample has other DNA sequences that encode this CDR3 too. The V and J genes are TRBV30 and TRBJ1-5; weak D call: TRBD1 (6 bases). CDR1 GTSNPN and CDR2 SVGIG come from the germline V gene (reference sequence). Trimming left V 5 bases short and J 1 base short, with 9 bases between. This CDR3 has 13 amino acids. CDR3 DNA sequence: TGTGCCTGGGCAACAGGGAGCAATCAGCCCCAGCATTTT. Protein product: CAWATGSNQPQHF.

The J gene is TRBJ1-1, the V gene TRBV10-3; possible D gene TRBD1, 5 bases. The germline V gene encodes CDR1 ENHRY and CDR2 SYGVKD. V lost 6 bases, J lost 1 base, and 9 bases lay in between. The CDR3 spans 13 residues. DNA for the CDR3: TGTGCCATCAGCAGACAGAGGAACACTGAAGCTTTCTTT. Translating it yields CAISRQRNTEAFF.

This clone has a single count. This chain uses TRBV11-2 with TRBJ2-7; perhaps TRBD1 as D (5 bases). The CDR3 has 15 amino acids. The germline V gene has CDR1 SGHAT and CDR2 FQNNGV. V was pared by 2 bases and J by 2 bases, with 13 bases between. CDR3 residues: CASSLIARATYEQYF. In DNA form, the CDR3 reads TGTGCCAGCAGCTTAATCGCCAGGGCGACCTACGAGCAGTACTTC.

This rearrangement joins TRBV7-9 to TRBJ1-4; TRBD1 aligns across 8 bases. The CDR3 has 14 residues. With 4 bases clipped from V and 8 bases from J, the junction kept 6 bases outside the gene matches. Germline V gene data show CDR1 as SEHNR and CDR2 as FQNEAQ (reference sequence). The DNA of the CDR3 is TGTGCCAGCAGCTCCGCTAGACAGGGGGAAAAACTGTTTTTT. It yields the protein CASSSARQGEKLFF.

This chain's CDR3 is CASSYSGGLETQYF. CDR3 nucleotide sequence: TGTGCCAGCAGTTACTCAGGGGGCCTGGAGACCCAGTACTTC. This sequence joins TRBV6-5 and TRBJ2-5, with 7 bases matching TRBD1. The germline CDR1 and CDR2 sequences are MNHEY and SVGAGI. V shed 0 bases, J shed 5 bases, and the junction held 3 bases outside the gene matches. The CDR3 has 14 residues.

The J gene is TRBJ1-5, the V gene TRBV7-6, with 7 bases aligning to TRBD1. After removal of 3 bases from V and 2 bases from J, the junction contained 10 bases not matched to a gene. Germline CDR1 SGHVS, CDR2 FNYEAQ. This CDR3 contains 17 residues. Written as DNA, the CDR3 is TGTGCCAGCAGCTTCTGCCACGGACAGGTTGGCAATCAGCCCCAGCATTTT. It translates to CASSFCHGQVGNQPQHF.

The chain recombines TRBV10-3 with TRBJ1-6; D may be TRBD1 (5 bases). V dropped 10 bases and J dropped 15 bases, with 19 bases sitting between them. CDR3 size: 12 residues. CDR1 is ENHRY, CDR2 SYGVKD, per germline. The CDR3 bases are TGTGCCACTTCCGGGACCCTGGATTACCTCCACTTT. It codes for CATSGTLDYLHF.

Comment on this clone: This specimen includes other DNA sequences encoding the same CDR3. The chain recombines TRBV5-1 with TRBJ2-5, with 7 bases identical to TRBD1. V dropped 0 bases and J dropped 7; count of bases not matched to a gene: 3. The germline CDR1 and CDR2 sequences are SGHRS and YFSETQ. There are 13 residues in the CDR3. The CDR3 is CASSLEGGGTQYF. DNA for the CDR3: TGCGCCAGCAGCTTGGAAGGGGGCGGGACCCAGTACTTC.

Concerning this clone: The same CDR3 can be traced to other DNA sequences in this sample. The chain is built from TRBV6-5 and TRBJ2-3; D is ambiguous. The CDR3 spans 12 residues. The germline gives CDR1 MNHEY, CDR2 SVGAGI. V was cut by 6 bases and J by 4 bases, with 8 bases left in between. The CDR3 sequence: CASRRHPDTQYF. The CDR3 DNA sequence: TGTGCCAGCAGACGTCATCCAGATACGCAGTATTTT.

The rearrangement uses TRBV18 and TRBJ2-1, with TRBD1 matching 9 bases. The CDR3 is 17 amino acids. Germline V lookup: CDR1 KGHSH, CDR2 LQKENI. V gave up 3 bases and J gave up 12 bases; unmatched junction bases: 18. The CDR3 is CASSPPSPGQGSVGQFF. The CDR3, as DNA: TGTGCCAGCTCACCGCCCTCCCCGGGACAGGGTTCAGTGGGGCAGTTCTTC.

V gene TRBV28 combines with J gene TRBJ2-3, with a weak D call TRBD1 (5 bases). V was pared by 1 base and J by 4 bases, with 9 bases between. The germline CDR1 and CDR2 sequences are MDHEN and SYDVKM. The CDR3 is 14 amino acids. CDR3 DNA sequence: TGTGCCAGCAGTTTATTACAGGAATCAGATACGCAGTATTTT. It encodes CASSLLQESDTQYF.

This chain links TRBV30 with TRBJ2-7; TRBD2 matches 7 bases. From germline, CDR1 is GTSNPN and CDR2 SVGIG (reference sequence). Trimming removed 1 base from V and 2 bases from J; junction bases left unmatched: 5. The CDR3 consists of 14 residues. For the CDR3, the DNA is TGTGCCTGGAGTGGGACTAGGGGAACCTACGAGCAGTACTTC. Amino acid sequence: CAWSGTRGTYEQYF. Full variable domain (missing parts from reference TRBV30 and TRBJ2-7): SQTIHQWPATLVQPVGSPLSLECTVEGTSNPNLYWYRQAAGRGLQLLFYSVGIGQISSEVPQNLSASRPQDRQFILSSKKLLLSDSGFYLCAWSGTRGTYEQYFGPGTRLTVT.

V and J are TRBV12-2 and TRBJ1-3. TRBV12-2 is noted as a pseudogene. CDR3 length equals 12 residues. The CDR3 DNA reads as TGTGCAAGTCGCTTTGAGGGGCAAACCATATATTTT. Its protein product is CASRFEGQTIYF.

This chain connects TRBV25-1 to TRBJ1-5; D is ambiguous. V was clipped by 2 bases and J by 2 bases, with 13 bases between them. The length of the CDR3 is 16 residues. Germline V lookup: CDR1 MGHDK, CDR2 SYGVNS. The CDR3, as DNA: TGTGCCAGCAGTGAAACTGGGATTCTGGGCAATCAGCCCCAGCATTTT. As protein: CASSETGILGNQPQHF. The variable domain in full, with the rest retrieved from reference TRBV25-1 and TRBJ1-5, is EADIYQTPRYLVIGTGKKITLECSQTMGHDKMYWYQQDPGMELHLIHYSYGVNSTEKGDLSSESTVSRIRTEHFPLTLESARPSHTSQYLCASSETGILGNQPQHFGDGTRLSIL.

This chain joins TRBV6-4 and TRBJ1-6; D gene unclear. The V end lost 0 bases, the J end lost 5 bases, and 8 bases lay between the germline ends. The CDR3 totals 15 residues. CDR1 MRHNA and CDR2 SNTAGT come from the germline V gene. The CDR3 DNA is TGTGCCAGCAGTGACTCGGGGAGTAATAATTCACCCCTCCACTTT. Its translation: CASSDSGSNNSPLHF.

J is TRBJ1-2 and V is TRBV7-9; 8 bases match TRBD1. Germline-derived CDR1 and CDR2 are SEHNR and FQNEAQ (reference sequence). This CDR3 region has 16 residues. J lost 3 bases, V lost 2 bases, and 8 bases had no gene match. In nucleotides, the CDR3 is TGTGCCAGCAGCTTAAGTGGGACAGGAACGTACTATGGCTACACCTTC. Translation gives CASSLSGTGTYYGYTF.

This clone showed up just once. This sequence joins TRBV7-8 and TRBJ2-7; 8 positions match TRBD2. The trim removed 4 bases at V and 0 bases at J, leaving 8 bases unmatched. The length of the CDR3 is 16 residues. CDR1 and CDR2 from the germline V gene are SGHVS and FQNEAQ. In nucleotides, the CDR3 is TGTGCCAGCAGCTACCGGGGGGGACTGGGCTCCTACGAGCAGTACTTC. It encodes CASSYRGGLGSYEQYF.

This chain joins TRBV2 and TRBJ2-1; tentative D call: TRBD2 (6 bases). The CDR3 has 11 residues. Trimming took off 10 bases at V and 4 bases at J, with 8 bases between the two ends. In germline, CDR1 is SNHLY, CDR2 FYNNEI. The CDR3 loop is CAKGLYNEQFF. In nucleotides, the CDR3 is TGTGCCAAGGGACTTTACAATGAGCAGTTCTTC.

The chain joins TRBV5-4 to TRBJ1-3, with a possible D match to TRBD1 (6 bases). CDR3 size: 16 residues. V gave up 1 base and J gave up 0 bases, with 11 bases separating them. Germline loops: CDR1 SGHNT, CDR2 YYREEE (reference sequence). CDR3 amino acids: CASSLTGIFSGNTIYF. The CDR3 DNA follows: TGTGCCAGCAGCTTGACAGGGATTTTCTCTGGAAACACCATATATTTT.